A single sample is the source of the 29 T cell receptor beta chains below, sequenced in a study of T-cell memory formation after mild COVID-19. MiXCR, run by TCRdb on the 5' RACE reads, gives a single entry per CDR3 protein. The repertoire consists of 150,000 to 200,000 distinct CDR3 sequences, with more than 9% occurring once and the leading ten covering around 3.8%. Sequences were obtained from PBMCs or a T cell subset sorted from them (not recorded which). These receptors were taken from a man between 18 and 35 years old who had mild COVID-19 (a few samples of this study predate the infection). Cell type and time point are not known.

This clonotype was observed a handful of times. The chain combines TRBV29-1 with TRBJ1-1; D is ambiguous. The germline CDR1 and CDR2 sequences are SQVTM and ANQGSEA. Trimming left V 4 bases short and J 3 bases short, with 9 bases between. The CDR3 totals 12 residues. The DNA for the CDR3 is TGCAGCGTTGCTGCAGTGGACACTGAAGCTTTCTTT. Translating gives CSVAAVDTEAFF. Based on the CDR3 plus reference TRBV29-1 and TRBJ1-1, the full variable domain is SAVISQKPSRDICQRGTSLTIQCQVDSQVTMMFWYRQQPGQSLTLIATANQGSEATYESGFVIDKFPISRPNLTFSTLTVSNMSPEDSSIYLCSVAAVDTEAFFGQGTRLTVV.

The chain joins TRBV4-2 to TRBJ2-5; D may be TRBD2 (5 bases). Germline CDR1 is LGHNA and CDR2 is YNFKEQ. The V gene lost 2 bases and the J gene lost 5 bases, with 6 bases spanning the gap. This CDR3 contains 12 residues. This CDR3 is CASSQTGETQYF. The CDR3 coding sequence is TGTGCCAGCAGCCAAACGGGGGAGACCCAGTACTTC.

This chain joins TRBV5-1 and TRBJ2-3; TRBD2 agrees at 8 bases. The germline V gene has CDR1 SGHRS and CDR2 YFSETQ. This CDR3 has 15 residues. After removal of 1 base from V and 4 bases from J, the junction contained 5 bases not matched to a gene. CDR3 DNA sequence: TGCGCCAGCAGCTTGCAAGCGGGGGTGTCAGATACGCAGTATTTT. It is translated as CASSLQAGVSDTQYF.

The CDR3 DNA reads TGCAGCGTCCGGACTAGCGGGGCGTCCTACAATGAGCAGTTCTTC. Translating gives CSVRTSGASYNEQFF. The gene calls are TRBV29-1 and TRBJ2-1; TRBD2 matches at 12 bases. CDR3 length equals 15 residues. V lost 6 bases, J lost 1 base, and 4 bases stayed unmatched. The germline CDR1 and CDR2 sequences are SQVTM and ANQGSEA.

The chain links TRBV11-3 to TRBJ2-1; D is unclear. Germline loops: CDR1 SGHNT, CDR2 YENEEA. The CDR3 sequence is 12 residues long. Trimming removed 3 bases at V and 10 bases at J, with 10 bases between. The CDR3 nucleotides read TGTGCCAGCAGCTTCTCCCCTGGGGAGCAGTTCTTC. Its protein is CASSFSPGEQFF.

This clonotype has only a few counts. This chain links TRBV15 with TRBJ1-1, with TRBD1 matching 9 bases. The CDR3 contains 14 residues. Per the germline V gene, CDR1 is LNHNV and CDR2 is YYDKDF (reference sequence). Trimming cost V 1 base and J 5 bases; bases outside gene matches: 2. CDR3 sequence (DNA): TGTGCCACCAGCAGAGGCGGACAGGGGACTGAAGCTTTCTTT. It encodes CATSRGGQGTEAFF.

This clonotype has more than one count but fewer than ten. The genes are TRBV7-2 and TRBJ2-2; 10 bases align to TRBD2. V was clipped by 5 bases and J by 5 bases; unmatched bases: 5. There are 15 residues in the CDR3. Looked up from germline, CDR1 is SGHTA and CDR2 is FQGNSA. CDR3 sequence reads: CASSRSGGVTGELFF. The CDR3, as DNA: TGTGCCAGCAGCAGAAGCGGGGGGGTAACCGGGGAGCTGTTTTTT. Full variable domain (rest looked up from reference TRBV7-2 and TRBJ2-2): GAGVSQSPSNKVTEKGKDVELRCDPISGHTALYWYRQSLGQGLEFLIYFQGNSAPDKSGLPSDRFSAERTGGSVSTLTIQRTQQEDSAVYLCASSRSGGVTGELFFGEGSRLTVL.

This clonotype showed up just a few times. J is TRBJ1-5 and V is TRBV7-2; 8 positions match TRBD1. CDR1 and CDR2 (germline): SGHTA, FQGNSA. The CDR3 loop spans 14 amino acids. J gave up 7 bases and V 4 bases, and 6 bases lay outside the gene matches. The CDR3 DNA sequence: TGTGCCAGCAGCTCAAACAGGGGGGAACAGCCCCAGCATTTT. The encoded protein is CASSSNRGEQPQHF. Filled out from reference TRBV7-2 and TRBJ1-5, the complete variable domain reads GAGVSQSPSNKVTEKGKDVELRCDPISGHTALYWYRQSLGQGLEFLIYFQGNSAPDKSGLPSDRFSAERTGGSVSTLTIQRTQQEDSAVYLCASSSNRGEQPQHFGDGTRLSIL.

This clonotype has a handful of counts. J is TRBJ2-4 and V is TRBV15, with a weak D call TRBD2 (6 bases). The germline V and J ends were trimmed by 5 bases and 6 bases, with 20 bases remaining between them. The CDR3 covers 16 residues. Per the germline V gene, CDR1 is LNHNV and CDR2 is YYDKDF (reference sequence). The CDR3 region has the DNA TGTGCCACCAGCCGGGAGAGGGCCCGGGCGACAAACATTCAGTACTTC. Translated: CATSRERARATNIQYF.

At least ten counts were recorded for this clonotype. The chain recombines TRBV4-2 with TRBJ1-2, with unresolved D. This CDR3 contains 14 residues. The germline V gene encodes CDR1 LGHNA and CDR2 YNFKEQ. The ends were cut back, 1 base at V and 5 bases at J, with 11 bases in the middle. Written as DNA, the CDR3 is TGTGCCAGCAGCCAAGGGCCGCTTGGGTATGGCTACACCTTC. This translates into CASSQGPLGYGYTF.

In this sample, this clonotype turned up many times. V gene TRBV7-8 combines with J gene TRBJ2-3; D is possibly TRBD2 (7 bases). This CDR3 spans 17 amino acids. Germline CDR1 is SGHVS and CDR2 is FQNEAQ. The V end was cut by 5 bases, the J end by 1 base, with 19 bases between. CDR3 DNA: TGTGCCAGCAGCCCTGAAGGGGGGGCCTGGGGCACAGATACGCAGTATTTT. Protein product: CASSPEGGAWGTDTQYF.

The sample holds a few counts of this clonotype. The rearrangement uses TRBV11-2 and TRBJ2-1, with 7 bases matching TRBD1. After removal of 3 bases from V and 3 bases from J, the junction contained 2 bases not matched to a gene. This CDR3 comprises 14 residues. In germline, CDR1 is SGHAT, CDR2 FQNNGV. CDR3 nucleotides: TGTGCCAGCAGCTTGACAGGGATCTACAATGAGCAGTTCTTC. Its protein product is CASSLTGIYNEQFF.

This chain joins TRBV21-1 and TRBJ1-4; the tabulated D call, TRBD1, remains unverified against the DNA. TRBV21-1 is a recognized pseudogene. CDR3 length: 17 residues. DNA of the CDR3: TGTGCCAGCAGCAAAGAGCCCCCAGGGAAAGCTAATGAAAAACTGTTTTTT. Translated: CASSKEPPGKANEKLFF.

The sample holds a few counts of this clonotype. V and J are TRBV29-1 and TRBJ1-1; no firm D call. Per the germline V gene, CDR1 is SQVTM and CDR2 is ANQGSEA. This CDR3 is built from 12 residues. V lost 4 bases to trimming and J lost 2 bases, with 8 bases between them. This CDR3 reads CSVGAINTEAFF. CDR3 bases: TGCAGCGTTGGAGCGATTAACACTGAAGCTTTCTTT.

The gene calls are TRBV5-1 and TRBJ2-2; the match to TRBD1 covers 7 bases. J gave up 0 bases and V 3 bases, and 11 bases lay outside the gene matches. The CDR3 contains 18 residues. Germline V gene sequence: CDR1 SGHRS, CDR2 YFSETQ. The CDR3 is CASSSARDSHTNTGELFF. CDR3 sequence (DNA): TGCGCCAGCAGCTCCGCTAGGGACAGTCACACGAACACCGGGGAGCTGTTTTTT.

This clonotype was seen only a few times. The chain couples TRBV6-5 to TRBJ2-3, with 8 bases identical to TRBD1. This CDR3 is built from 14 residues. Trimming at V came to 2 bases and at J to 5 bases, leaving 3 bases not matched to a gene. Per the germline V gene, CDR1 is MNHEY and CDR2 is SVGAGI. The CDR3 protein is CASSYQQGGDTQYF. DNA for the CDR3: TGTGCCAGCAGTTACCAACAGGGGGGAGATACGCAGTATTTT.

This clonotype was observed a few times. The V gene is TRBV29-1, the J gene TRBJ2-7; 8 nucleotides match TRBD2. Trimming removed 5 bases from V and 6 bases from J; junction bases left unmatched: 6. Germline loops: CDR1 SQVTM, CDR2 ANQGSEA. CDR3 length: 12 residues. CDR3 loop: CSVRGGGLEQYF. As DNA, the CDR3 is TGCAGCGTTCGGGGGGGAGGGCTCGAGCAGTACTTC.

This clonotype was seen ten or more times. CDR3 in amino acids: CASSQERGNYGYTF. CDR3 in DNA: TGTGCCAGCAGCCAAGAGCGGGGAAACTATGGCTACACCTTC. This chain joins TRBV4-2 and TRBJ1-2; D call uncertain. CDR1 and CDR2 from the germline V gene are LGHNA and YNFKEQ. This CDR3 contains 14 residues. V gave up 0 bases and J gave up 2 bases, with 7 bases separating them.

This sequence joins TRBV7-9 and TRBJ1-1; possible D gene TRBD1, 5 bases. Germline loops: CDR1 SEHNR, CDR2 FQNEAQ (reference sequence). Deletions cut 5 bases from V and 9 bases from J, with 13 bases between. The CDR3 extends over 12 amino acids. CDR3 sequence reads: CASSTQERQAFF. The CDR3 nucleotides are TGTGCCAGCAGCACACAGGAAAGGCAAGCTTTCTTT.

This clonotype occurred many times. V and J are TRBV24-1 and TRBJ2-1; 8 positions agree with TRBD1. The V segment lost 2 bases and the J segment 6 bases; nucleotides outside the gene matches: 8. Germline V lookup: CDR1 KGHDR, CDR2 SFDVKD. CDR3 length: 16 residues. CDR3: CATSDSRQGASNEQFF. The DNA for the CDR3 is TGTGCCACCAGTGATTCGAGGCAGGGGGCAAGCAATGAGCAGTTCTTC.

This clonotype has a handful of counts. CDR3 sequence (DNA): TGCAGCGTCGACCCCGGCGGACATCGAAACACCATATATTTT. Translated, it gives CSVDPGGHRNTIYF. V gene TRBV29-1 combines with J gene TRBJ1-3; D may be TRBD1 (5 bases). Trimming left V 6 bases short and J 5 bases short, with 17 bases between. The germline CDR1 and CDR2 sequences are SQVTM and ANQGSEA. The CDR3 runs 14 residues.

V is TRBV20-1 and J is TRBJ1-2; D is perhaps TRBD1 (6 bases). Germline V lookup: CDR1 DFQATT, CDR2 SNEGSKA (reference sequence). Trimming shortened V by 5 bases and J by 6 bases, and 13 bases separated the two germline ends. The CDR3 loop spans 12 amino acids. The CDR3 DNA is TGCAGTGCTCCGACAGGTTTCGATGGCTACACCTTC. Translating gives CSAPTGFDGYTF.

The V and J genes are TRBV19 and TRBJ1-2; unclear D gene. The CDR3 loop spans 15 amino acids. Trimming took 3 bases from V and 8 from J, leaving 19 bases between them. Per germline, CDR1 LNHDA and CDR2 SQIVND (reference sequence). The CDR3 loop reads CASSISRLPSSGYTF. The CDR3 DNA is TGTGCCAGTAGTATTAGCAGGCTCCCGTCCAGCGGCTACACCTTC. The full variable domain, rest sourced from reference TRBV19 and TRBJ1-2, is DGGITQSPKYLFRKEGQNVTLSCEQNLNHDAMYWYRQDPGQGLRLIYYSQIVNDFQKGDIAEGYSVSREKKESFPLTVTSAQKNPTAFYLCASSISRLPSSGYTFGSGTRLTVV.

In DNA, the CDR3 is TGCGCCAGCAGCGTGGGACAGGGTTATGCAGATACGCAGTATTTT. It codes for CASSVGQGYADTQYF. V and J are TRBV5-1 and TRBJ2-3; 9 bases are shared with TRBD1. Germline V gene sequence: CDR1 SGHRS, CDR2 YFSETQ. Unmatched junction bases numbered 7, after V lost 4 bases and J lost 4 bases. The CDR3 extends over 15 amino acids.

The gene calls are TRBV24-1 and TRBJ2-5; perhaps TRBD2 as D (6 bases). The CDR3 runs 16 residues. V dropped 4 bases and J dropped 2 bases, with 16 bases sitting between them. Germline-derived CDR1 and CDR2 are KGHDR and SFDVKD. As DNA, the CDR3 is TGTGCCACCAGTGACCGGTTTGCGGGGAATCAAGAGACCCAGTACTTC. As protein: CATSDRFAGNQETQYF.

The CDR3 DNA reads as TGCGCCAGCAGCCAAGTGGTGGGACAGGGCGCCGGGGAGCTGTTTTTT. Protein: CASSQVVGQGAGELFF. The chain carries TRBV4-3 and TRBJ2-2, with 9 bases identical to TRBD1. CDR1 is LGHNA and CDR2 is YSLEER in the germline V gene. The CDR3 sequence is 16 residues long. J was trimmed by 6 bases and V by 1 base; bases with no gene match: 6.

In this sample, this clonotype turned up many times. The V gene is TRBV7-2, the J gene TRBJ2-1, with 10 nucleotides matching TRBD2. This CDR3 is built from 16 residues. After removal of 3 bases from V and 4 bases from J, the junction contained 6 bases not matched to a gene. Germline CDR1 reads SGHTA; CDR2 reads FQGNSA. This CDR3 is CASSLRHSGGYNEQFF. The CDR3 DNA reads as TGTGCCAGCAGCTTGAGGCATAGCGGGGGGTACAATGAGCAGTTCTTC.

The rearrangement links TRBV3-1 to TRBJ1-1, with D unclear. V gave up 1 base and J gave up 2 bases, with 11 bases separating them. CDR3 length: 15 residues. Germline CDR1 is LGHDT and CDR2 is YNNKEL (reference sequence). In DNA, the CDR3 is TGTGCCAGCAGCCAAGGGGCCACAATTAACACTGAAGCTTTCTTT. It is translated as CASSQGATINTEAFF.

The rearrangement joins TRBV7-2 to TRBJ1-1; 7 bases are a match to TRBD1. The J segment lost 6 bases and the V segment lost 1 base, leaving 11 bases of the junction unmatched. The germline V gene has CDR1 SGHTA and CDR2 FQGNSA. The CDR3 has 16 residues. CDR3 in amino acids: CASSLEGTGARPEAFF. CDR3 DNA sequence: TGTGCCAGCAGCTTAGAAGGTACAGGGGCGAGGCCTGAAGCTTTCTTT.